The TCR beta chain described here comes from a study of T-cell reconstitution after alpha-beta-depleted transplantation in children. The TCRbeta library was prepared with unique molecular identifiers. TCRdb called the PCR reads again in MiXCR, with one record for every CDR3 protein. The table includes approximately 47,000 distinct CDR3 sequences, 52% detected once. This CDR3 has 18 residues. CDR1 and CDR2 from the germline V gene are MNHEY and SMNVEV (reference sequence). Trimming took off 3 bases at V and 10 bases at J, with 25 bases between the two ends. In this sample, this clonotype is medium-sized.

The specimen comprised peripheral blood, sampled before TCRalphabeta/CD19-depleted stem cell transplant. The origin of this receptor is a boy younger than two with SCID, due to receive a stem cell transplant. This chain uses TRBV27 with TRBJ1-6, with D possibly TRBD1 on 6 matching bases. CDR3 amino acids: CASSFPRRRPGTNSPLHF. CDR3 in DNA: TGTGCCAGCAGTTTTCCCCGGAGGAGGCCGGGGACAAACTCACCCCTCCACTTT.